Listed here are 19 T cell receptor beta chains from one sample, sequenced in a study of vaccination effects on CD4 cells after COVID-19. These receptors are not linked to any known antigen. ViraFEST used viral peptide pools to expand antigen-specific CD4+ T cells before sequencing. Culture lasted roughly eleven days before CD4+ T cell isolation. The cohort was immunized with two doses of either the BNT162b2 or mRNA-1273 vaccine. Clones were read by immunoSEQ multiplex PCR, and TCRdb kept only the in-frame ones, dropping some. Of fewer than 85,000 clones in the sample, 76% were seen once. This material consisted of CD4+ T cells from PBMCs cultured with HCoV-OC43 spike peptides, taken after COVID-19 vaccination. Stated subset: HCoV-OC43 spike overlapping peptide pool stimulation. The receptors originated from a human donor who received a COVID-19 vaccine.

This clone has just one count. The chain joins TRBV6-2 or TRBV6-3 to TRBJ2-7, with a possible D match to TRBD2 (5 bases). The V gene's germline CDR1 is MNHEY and CDR2 SVGEGT. V gave up 4 bases and J gave up 2 bases, with 15 bases separating them. The CDR3 sequence is 15 residues long. CDR3 bases: TGTGCCAGCAGTTCCCCCCCGGACGGGACCTACGAGCAGTACGTC. Translated: CASSSPPDGTYEQYV.

This clone is a singleton in its sample. The chain employs TRBV3-1 (or the pseudogene TRBV3-2) and TRBJ1-2; D is possibly TRBD1 (5 bases). CDR1 and CDR2 (germline): LGHDT, YNNKEL (reference sequence). The CDR3 length is 16 residues. Trimming took 6 bases from V and 8 from J, leaving 25 bases between them. CDR3 bases: TGTGCCAGCAGGCACGAACCCCAGGCCGGGGGGGGAGGCTACACCTTC. Protein: CASRHEPQAGGGGYTF.

This chain uses TRBV6-1 with TRBJ1-4, with 8 bases that match TRBD1. Germline-derived CDR1 and CDR2 are MNHNS and SASEGT. CDR3 length: 16 amino acids. The J segment lost 6 bases and the V segment lost 0 bases, leaving 6 bases of the junction unmatched. The CDR3 DNA sequence: TGTGCCAGCAGTGAAGCGAGGGCAGGGGGCTATGAAAAACTGTTTTTT. This encodes CASSEARAGGYEKLFF.

In DNA form, the CDR3 reads TGTGCCAGCTCACCGACTAGGGTCGGCGAGCAGTACGTC. Translating gives CASSPTRVGEQYV. The rearrangement joins TRBV18 to TRBJ2-7; tentatively, D is TRBD2 (6 bases). The CDR3 sequence is 13 residues long. CDR1 is KGHSH, CDR2 LQKENI, per germline. Trimming shortened V by 3 bases and J by 6 bases, and 12 bases separated the two germline ends.

The V call is TRBV6-5, the J call TRBJ1-1; maybe TRBD1 (5 bases). This CDR3 comprises 14 residues. V was pared by 3 bases and J by 3 bases, with 11 bases between. The germline gives CDR1 MNHEY, CDR2 SVGAGI. In nucleotides, the CDR3 is TGTGCCAGCAGTTATGGCAGGGTGCACACTGAAGCTTTCTTT. Translation: CASSYGRVHTEAFF.

V and J are TRBV6-5 and TRBJ2-3; D is undetermined. V shed 2 bases and J shed 6 bases, with 12 bases lying between them. Germline lookup yields CDR1 MNHEY and CDR2 SVGAGI. The CDR3 loop spans 14 amino acids. CDR3 DNA sequence: TGTGCCAGCAGTTACCGTCGCCTCGGGGATACGCAGTATTTT. It is translated as CASSYRRLGDTQYF.

This clone was counted between two and nine times. The chain uses TRBV5-5 and TRBJ1-2; D not resolved. This CDR3 is built from 15 residues. The germline gives CDR1 SGHKS, CDR2 YYEKEE (reference sequence). Trimming took 1 base from V and 6 from J, leaving 16 bases between them. The CDR3 DNA reads as TGTGCCAGCAGCTTGAGGGCGGACTTGTGGGATGGCTACACCTTC. This codes for CASSLRADLWDGYTF.

V gene TRBV5-1 combines with J gene TRBJ1-4; D possibly corresponds to TRBD1 (5 bases). CDR1 is SGHRS and CDR2 is YFSETQ in the germline V gene. The CDR3 has 18 residues. Trimming pared 6 bases from V and 0 bases from J, leaving 21 bases between. Here the CDR3 reads CASTSLGTASATNEKLFF. The DNA of the CDR3 is TGCGCCAGCACAAGCCTCGGGACGGCATCGGCAACTAATGAAAAACTGTTTTTT.

The V gene is TRBV2, the J gene TRBJ1-2; D call uncertain. There are 13 residues in the CDR3. V was trimmed by 4 bases and J by 1 base, leaving 7 bases between them. Per the germline V gene, CDR1 is SNHLY and CDR2 is FYNNEI. DNA of the CDR3: TGTGCCAGCAGTGTGGGCCTTAACTATGGCTACACCTTC. Translation: CASSVGLNYGYTF. Looking up the rest from reference TRBV2 and TRBJ1-2 gives the full variable domain: EPEVTQTPSHQVTQMGQEVILRCVPISNHLYFYWYRQILGQKVEFLVSFYNNEISEKSEIFDDQFSVERPDGSNFTLKIRSTKLEDSAMYFCASSVGLNYGYTFGSGTRLTVV.

The V call is TRBV30, the J call TRBJ2-1, with 15 bases lining up with TRBD2. V dropped 2 bases and J dropped 5; count of bases not matched to a gene: 4. The CDR3 loop spans 16 amino acids. CDR1 GTSNPN and CDR2 SVGIG come from the germline V gene (reference sequence). This chain's CDR3 is CAWSMGLAGGHNEQFF. CDR3 nucleotide sequence: TGTGCCTGGAGTATGGGACTAGCGGGGGGCCACAATGAGCAGTTCTTC. Combining the CDR3 with reference TRBV30 and TRBJ2-1 gives the whole variable domain SQTIHQWPATLVQPVGSPLSLECTVEGTSNPNLYWYRQAAGRGLQLLFYSVGIGQISSEVPQNLSASRPQDRQFILSSKKLLLSDSGFYLCAWSMGLAGGHNEQFFGPGTRLTVL.

The V and J genes are TRBV9 and TRBJ2-3; 14 bases fit TRBD2. Germline V gives CDR1 SGDLS, CDR2 YYNGEE. V shed 4 bases and J 6 bases; nucleotides not matched to a gene: 7. CDR3 length equals 16 residues. The CDR3 nucleotides are TGTGCCAGCAGCCCGCGACTAGCGGGGGGGGTGGATACGCAGTATTTT. Residues: CASSPRLAGGVDTQYF.

The chain couples TRBV7-2 to TRBJ2-2; 7 nucleotides align to TRBD2. Per germline, CDR1 SGHTA and CDR2 FQGNSA. This CDR3 is built from 16 residues. Germline trimming cut 5 bases from V and 2 bases from J; bases unmatched to any gene: 8. The CDR3 DNA follows: TGTGCCAGCAGCCCTTATGGGGGGGGAAACACCGGGGAGCTGTTTTTT. Residues: CASSPYGGGNTGELFF.

The chain uses TRBV19 and TRBJ1-1; possible D gene TRBD1, 6 bases. The V end lost 6 bases, the J end lost 5 bases, and 16 bases lay between the germline ends. From germline, CDR1 is LNHDA and CDR2 SQIVND (reference sequence). The CDR3 is made up of 14 amino acids. CDR3 nucleotide sequence: TGTGCCAGTAGCCTAAATACAGGGAAGACTGAAGCTTTCTTT. Translating gives CASSLNTGKTEAFF.

J is TRBJ2-3 and V is TRBV5-4; 13 bases fit TRBD2. Germline assignment: CDR1 SGHNT and CDR2 YYREEE (reference sequence). The CDR3 length is 17 residues. With V trimmed by 4 bases and J by 4 bases, 9 bases remained unmatched. The CDR3 bases are TGTGCCAGCAGCCCACTAGCGGGGGGGACTGCGGCAGATACGCAGTATTTT. Its protein is CASSPLAGGTAADTQYF.

This clone was seen once. The chain couples TRBV5-6 to TRBJ1-2; TRBD1 matches 9 bases. The CDR3 consists of 16 residues. Germline CDR1 is SGHDT and CDR2 is YYEEEE. V lost 4 bases to trimming and J lost 4 bases; unmatched junction nucleotides: 11. This CDR3 is CASSRDLGQGSYGYTF. The CDR3 nucleotides read TGTGCCAGCAGCCGAGACCTAGGACAGGGGAGCTATGGCTACACCTTC.

The chain employs TRBV27 and TRBJ2-7, with 11 nucleotides matching TRBD2. The V segment lost 5 bases and the J segment 6 bases; nucleotides outside the gene matches: 6. The V gene's germline CDR1 is MNHEY and CDR2 SMNVEV (reference sequence). There are 14 residues in the CDR3. CDR3 sequence reads: CASSNSGGDLEQYV. DNA for the CDR3: TGTGCCAGCAGTAATAGCGGGGGGGACCTCGAGCAGTACGTC.

This sequence joins TRBV9 and TRBJ2-2, with D perhaps TRBD1 (7 bases). CDR1 SGDLS and CDR2 YYNGEE come from the germline V gene. CDR3 length: 15 residues. V was trimmed by 0 bases and J by 4 bases, leaving 10 bases between them. CDR3 in DNA: TGTGCCAGCAGCGTAGTTCAGGGGGGCACCGGGGAGCTGTTTTTT. This encodes CASSVVQGGTGELFF.

This chain links TRBV27 with TRBJ1-4; 9 bases align to TRBD1. This CDR3 region has 16 residues. V lost 6 bases and J lost 8; bases outside the gene matches: 13. Germline V gene sequence: CDR1 MNHEY, CDR2 SMNVEV (reference sequence). The CDR3 DNA reads as TGTGCCAGCAGCCCTTGGACAGGGGCTTTGGGAGAAAAACTGTTTTTT. Its protein is CASSPWTGALGEKLFF.

This clone was seen only a few times. The CDR3 DNA reads TGTGCCAGCAGCTTGGCTGCCGGGGAGCTGTTTTTT. As protein: CASSLAAGELFF. The chain couples TRBV5-6 to TRBJ2-2; no firm D call. The CDR3 spans 12 residues. Germline CDR1 reads SGHDT; CDR2 reads YYEEEE. V was cut by 0 bases and J by 6 bases, with 3 bases left in between.